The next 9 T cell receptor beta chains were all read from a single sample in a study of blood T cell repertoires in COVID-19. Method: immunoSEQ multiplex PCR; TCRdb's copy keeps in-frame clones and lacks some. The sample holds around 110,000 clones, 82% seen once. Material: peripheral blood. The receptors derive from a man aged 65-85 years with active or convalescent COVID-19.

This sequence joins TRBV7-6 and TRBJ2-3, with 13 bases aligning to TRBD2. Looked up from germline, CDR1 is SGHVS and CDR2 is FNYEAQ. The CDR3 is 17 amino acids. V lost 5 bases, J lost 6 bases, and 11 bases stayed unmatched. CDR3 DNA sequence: TGTGCCAGCAGCACCAGACTAGCGGGGGGCGGGGGCGATACGCAGTATTTT. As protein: CASSTRLAGGGGDTQYF.

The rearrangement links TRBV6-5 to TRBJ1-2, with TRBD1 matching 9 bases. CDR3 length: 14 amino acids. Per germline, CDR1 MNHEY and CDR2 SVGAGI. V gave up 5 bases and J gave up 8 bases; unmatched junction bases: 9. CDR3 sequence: CASSNTGGYGGYTF. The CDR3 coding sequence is TGTGCCAGCAGTAATACAGGGGGCTATGGAGGCTACACCTTC.

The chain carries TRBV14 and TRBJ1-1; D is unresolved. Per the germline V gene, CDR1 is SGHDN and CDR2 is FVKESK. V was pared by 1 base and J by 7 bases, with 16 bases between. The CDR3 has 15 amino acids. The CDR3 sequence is CASSQGLTGGFEAFF. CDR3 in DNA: TGTGCCAGCAGCCAAGGTCTAACGGGAGGGTTTGAAGCTTTCTTT.

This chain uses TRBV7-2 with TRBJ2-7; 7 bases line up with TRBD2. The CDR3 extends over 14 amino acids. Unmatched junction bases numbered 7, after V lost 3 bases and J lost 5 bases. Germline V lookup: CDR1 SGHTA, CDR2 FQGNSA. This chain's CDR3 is CASSFVSSGDEQYF. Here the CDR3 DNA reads TGTGCCAGCAGCTTTGTTTCCAGCGGGGACGAGCAGTACTTC.

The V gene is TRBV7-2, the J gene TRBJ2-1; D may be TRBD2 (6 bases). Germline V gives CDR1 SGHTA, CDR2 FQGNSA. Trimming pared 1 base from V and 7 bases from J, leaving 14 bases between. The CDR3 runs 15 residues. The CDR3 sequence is CASSLGVSGGNEQFF. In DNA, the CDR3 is TGTGCCAGCAGCTTAGGGGTCAGTGGGGGGAATGAGCAGTTCTTC. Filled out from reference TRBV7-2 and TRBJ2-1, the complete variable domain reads GAGVSQSPSNKVTEKGKDVELRCDPISGHTALYWYRQSLGQGLEFLIYFQGNSAPDKSGLPSDRFSAERTGGSVSTLTIQRTQQEDSAVYLCASSLGVSGGNEQFFGPGTRLTVL.

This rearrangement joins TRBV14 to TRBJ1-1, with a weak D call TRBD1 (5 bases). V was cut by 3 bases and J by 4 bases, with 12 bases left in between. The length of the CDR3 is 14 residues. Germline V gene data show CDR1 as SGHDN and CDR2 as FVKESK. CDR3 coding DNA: TGTGCCAGCAGCCACTCCAGGGTCGGCACTGAAGCTTTCTTT. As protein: CASSHSRVGTEAFF.

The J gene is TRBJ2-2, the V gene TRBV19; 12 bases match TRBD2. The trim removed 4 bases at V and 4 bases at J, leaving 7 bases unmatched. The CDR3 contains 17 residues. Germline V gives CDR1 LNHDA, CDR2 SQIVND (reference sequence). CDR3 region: CASSRGTSGYLTGELFF. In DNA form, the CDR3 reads TGTGCCAGTAGTAGGGGGACTAGCGGGTATCTCACCGGGGAGCTGTTTTTT. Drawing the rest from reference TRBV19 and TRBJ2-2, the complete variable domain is DGGITQSPKYLFRKEGQNVTLSCEQNLNHDAMYWYRQDPGQGLRLIYYSQIVNDFQKGDIAEGYSVSREKKESFPLTVTSAQKNPTAFYLCASSRGTSGYLTGELFFGEGSRLTVL.

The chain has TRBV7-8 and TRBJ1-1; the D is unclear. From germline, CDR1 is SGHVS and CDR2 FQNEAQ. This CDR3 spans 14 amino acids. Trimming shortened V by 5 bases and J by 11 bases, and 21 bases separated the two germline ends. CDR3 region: CASSATGRSMVAFF. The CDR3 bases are TGTGCCAGCAGCGCCACCGGGAGGAGTATGGTGGCTTTCTTT.

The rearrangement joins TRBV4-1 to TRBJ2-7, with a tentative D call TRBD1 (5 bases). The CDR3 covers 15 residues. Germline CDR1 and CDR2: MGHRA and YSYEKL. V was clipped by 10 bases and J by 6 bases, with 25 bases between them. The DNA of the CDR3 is TGCGCCAACTTGAGACAGTCTGCAGGGTGTAGCGAGCAGTACTTC. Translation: CANLRQSAGCSEQYF.